This TCR beta chain was obtained from a study of T-cell reconstitution after alpha-beta-depleted transplantation in children. Preparation of the TCRbeta library involved a method that used unique molecular identifiers. One entry per CDR3 protein, called by TCRdb with MiXCR from the PCR reads. This sample has around 440,000 distinct CDR3 sequences, with approximately 10% found just once. Overall study results and limits: It was reported that alpha-beta T cells came from several hundred expanded graft clones (about two months after transplant).

V was trimmed by 2 bases and J by 4 bases, leaving 13 bases between them. Germline V gene sequence: CDR1 LNHNV, CDR2 YYDKDF (reference sequence). This CDR3 is 15 amino acids long. Remarks on this clonotype: The target antigen is unknown.

This receptor was obtained from a child under 10 years old with inherited bone marrow failure, due to receive a stem cell transplant. The chain has TRBV15 and TRBJ2-3, with D unclear. Sequenced here: PBMCs, sampled before TCRalphabeta/CD19-depleted stem cell transplant. Here the CDR3 reads CATSRRTYLADTQYF. The CDR3 region has the DNA TGTGCCACCAGCAGACGGACGTACCTCGCAGATACGCAGTATTTT. Together with reference TRBV15 and TRBJ2-3, the CDR3 gives the full variable domain: DAMVIQNPRYQVTQFGKPVTLSCSQTLNHNVMYWYQQKSSQAPKLLFHYYDKDFNNEADTPDNFQSRRPNTSFCFLDIRSPGLGDTAMYLCATSRRTYLADTQYFGPGTRLTVL.